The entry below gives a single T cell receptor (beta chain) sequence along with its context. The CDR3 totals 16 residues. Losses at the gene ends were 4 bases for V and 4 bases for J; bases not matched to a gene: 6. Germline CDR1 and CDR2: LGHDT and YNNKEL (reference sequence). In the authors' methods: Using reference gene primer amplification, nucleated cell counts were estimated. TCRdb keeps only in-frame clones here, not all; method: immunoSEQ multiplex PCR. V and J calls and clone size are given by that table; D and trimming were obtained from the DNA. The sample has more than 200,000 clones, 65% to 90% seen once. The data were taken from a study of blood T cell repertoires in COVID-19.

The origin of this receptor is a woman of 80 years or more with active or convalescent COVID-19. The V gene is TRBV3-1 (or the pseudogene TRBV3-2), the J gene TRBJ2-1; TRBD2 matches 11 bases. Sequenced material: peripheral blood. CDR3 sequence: CASSPTGTSGYNEQFF. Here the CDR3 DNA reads TGTGCCAGCAGCCCCACCGGGACTAGCGGATACAATGAGCAGTTCTTC.